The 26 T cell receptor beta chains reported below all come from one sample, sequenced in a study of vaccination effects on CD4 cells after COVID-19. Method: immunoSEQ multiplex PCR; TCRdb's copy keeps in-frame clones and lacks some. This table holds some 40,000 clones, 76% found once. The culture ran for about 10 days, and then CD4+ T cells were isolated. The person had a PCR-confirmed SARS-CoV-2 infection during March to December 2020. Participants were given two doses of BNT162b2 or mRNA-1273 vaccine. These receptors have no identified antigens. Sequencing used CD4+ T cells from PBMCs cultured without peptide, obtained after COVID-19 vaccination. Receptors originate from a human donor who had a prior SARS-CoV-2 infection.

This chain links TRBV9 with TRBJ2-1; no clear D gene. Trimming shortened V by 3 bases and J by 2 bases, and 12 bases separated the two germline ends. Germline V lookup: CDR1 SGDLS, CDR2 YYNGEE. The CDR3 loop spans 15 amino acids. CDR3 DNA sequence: TGTGCCAGCAGCGCAGCCGGAGACCCCTACAATGAGCAGTTCTTC. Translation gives CASSAAGDPYNEQFF.

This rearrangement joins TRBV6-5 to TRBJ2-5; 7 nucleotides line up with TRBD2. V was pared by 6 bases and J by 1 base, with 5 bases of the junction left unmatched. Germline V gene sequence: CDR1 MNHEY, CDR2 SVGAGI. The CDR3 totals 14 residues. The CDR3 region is CASRGGFGQETQYF. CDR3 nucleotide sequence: TGTGCCAGCAGGGGGGGGTTTGGCCAAGAGACCCAGTACTTC.

CDR3 protein: CASSDAGNQPQHF. The CDR3 region has the DNA TGTGCCAGCAGTGACGCGGGGAATCAGCCCCAGCATTTT. The chain uses TRBV6-1 and TRBJ1-5; no definite D call. The CDR3 runs to 13 residues. Trimming pared 3 bases from V and 4 bases from J, leaving 7 bases between. In germline, CDR1 is MNHNS, CDR2 SASEGT.

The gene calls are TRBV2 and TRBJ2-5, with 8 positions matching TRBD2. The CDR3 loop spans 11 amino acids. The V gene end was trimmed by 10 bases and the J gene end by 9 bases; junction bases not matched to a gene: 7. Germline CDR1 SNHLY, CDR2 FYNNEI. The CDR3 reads CATRGEEAQYF. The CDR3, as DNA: TGTGCCACGCGGGGGGAAGAAGCCCAGTACTTC.

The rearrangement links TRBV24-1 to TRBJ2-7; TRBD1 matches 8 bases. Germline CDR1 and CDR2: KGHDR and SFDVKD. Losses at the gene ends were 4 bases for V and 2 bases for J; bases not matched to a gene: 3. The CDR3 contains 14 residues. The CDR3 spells CATSDPGQAYEQYF. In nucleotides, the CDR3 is TGTGCCACCAGTGACCCGGGACAGGCCTACGAGCAGTACTTC.

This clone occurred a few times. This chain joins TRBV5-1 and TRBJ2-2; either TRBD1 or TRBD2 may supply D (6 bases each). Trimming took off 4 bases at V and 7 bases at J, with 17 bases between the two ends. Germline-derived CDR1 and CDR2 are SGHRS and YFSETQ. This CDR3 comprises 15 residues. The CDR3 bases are TGCGCCAGCAGCCCCGCGCAGGGGCGGGGCGGGGAGCTGTTTTTT. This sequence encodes CASSPAQGRGGELFF.

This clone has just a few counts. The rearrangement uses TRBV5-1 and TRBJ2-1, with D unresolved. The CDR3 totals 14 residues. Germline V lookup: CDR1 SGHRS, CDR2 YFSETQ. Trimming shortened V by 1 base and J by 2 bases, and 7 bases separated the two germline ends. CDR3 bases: TGCGCCAGCAGCTTGAGCGTAGCCTACAATGAGCAGTTCTTC. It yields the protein CASSLSVAYNEQFF.

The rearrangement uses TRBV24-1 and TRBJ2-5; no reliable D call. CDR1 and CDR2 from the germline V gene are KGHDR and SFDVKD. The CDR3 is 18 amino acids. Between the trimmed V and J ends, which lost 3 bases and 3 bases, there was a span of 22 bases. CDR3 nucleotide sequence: TGTGCCACCAGTGATCCCGAAGCCGGGTCAAATTATGAAGAGACCCAGTACTTC. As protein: CATSDPEAGSNYEETQYF.

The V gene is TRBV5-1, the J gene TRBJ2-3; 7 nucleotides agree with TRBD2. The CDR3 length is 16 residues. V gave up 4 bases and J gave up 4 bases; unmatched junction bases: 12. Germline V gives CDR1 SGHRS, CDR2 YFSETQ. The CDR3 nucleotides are TGCGCCAGCAGCCTATCTCAGGGAGGGTGGCCAGATACGCAGTATTTT. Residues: CASSLSQGGWPDTQYF. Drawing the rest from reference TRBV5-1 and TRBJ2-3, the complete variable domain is KAGVTQTPRYLIKTRGQQVTLSCSPISGHRSVSWYQQTPGQGLQFLFEYFSETQRNKGNFPGRFSGRQFSNSRSEMNVSTLELGDSALYLCASSLSQGGWPDTQYFGPGTRLTVL.

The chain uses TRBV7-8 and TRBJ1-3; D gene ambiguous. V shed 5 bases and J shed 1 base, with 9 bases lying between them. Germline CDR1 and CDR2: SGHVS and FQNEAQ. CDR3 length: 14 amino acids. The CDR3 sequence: CASSVTWSGNTIYF. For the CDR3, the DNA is TGTGCCAGCAGCGTGACGTGGTCTGGAAACACCATATATTTT.

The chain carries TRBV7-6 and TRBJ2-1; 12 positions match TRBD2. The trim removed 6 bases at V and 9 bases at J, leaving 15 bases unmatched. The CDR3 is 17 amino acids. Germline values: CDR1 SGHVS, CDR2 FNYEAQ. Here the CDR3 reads CASSPTWTSGIRSEQFF. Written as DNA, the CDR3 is TGTGCCAGCAGTCCAACTTGGACTAGCGGGATCCGGAGTGAGCAGTTCTTC.

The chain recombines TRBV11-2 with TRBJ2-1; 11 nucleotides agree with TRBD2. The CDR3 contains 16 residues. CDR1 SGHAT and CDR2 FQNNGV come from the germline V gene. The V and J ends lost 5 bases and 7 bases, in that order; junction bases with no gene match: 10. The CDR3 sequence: CASSRILAGGRNEQFF. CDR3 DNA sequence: TGTGCCAGCAGCCGCATCCTAGCGGGGGGAAGGAATGAGCAGTTCTTC.

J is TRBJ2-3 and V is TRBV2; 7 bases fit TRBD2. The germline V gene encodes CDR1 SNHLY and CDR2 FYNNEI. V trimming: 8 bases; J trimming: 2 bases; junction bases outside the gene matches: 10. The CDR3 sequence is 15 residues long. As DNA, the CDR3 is TGTGCCAGCTTAAAACAGCTAGCGGACACAGATACGCAGTATTTT. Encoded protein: CASLKQLADTDTQYF.

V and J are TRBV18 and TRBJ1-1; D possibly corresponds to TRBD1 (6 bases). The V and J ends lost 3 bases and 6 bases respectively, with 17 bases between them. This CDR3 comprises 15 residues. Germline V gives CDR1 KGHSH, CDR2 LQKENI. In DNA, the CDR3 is TGTGCCAGCTCACCGTCCGGGGGGGCTGGAGCTGAAGCTTTCTTT. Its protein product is CASSPSGGAGAEAFF.

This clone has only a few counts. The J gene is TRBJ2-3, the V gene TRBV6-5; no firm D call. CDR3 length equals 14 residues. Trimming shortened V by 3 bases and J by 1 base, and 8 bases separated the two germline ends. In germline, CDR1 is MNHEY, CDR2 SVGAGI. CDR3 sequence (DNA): TGTGCCAGCAGTTATGTCGTGGGCACAGATACGCAGTATTTT. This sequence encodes CASSYVVGTDTQYF.

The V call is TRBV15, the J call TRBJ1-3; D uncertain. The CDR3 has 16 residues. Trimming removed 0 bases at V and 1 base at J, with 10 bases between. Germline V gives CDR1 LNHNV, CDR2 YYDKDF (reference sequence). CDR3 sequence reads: CATSRDLVTSGNTIYF. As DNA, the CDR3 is TGTGCCACCAGCAGAGATCTAGTGACTTCTGGAAACACCATATATTTT.

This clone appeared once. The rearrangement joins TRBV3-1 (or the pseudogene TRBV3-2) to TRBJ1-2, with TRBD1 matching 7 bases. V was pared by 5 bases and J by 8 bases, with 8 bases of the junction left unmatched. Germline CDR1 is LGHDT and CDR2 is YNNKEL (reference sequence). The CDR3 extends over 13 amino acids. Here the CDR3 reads CASSYRVQGGYTF. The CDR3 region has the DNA TGTGCCAGCAGCTACCGGGTACAGGGGGGCTACACCTTC.

The CDR3 DNA follows: TGTGCCAGCATGGGGACAGGGGGACTAAGGGGCGATCAGCCCCAGCATTTT. Translating gives CASMGTGGLRGDQPQHF. J is TRBJ1-5 and V is TRBV2, with 11 bases that match TRBD1. Germline V gene lookup returns CDR1 SNHLY and CDR2 FYNNEI. This CDR3 contains 17 residues. Germline trimming cut 7 bases from V and 5 bases from J; bases unmatched to any gene: 13. The variable domain in full, with the rest retrieved from reference TRBV2 and TRBJ1-5, is EPEVTQTPSHQVTQMGQEVILRCVPISNHLYFYWYRQILGQKVEFLVSFYNNEISEKSEIFDDQFSVERPDGSNFTLKIRSTKLEDSAMYFCASMGTGGLRGDQPQHFGDGTRLSIL.

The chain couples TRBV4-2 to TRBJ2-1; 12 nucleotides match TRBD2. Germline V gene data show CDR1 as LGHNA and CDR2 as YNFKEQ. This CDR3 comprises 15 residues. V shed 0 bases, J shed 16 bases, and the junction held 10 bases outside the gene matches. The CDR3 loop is CASSQDRLAGGPRFF. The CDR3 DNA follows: TGTGCCAGCAGCCAAGATCGGCTAGCGGGGGGGCCTCGATTCTTC.

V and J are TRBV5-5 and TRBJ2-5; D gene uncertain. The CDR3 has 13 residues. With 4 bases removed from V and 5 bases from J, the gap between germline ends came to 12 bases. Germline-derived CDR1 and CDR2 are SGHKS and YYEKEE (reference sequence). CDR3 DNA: TGTGCCAGCAGCCTAAGTGGTCGGGAGACCCAGTACTTC. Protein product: CASSLSGRETQYF.

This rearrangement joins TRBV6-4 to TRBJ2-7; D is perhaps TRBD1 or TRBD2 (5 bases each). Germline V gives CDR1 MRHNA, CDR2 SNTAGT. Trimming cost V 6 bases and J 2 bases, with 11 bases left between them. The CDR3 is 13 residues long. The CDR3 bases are TGTGCCAGCAGGGGGGTGTCGACCTACGAGCAGTACTTC. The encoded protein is CASRGVSTYEQYF.

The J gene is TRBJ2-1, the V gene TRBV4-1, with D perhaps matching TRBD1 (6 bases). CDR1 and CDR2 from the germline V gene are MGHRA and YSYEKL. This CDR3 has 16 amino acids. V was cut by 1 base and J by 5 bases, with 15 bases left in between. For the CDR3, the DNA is TGCGCCAGCAGCCAAGCTAGGGGGAGAGGAAACAATGAGCAGTTCTTC. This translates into CASSQARGRGNNEQFF.

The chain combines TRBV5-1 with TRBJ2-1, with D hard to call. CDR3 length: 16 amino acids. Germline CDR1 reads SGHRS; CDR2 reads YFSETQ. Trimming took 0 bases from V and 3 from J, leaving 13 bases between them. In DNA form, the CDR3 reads TGCGCCAGCAGCTTGGGGCTGGATGGGATCTACAATGAGCAGTTCTTC. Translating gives CASSLGLDGIYNEQFF.

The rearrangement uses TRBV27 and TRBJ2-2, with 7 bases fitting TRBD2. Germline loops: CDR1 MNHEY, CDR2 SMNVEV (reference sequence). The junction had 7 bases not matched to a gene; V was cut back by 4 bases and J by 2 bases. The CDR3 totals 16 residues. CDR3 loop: CASSSRLAINTGELFF. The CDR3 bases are TGTGCCAGCAGTTCCAGACTAGCTATCAACACCGGGGAGCTGTTTTTT.

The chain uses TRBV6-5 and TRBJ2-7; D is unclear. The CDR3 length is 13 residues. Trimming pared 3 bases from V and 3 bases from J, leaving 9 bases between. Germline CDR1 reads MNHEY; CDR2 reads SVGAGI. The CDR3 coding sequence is TGTGCCAGCAGTTATCTACGCGGCTACGAGCAGTACTTC. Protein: CASSYLRGYEQYF.

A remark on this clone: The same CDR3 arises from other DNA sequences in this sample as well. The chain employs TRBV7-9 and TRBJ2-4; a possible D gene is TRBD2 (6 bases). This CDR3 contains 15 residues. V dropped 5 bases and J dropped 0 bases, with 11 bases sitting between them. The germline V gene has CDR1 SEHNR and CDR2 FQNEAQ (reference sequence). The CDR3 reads CASSLVGGAKNIQYF. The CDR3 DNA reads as TGTGCCAGCAGCCTCGTGGGGGGAGCCAAAAACATTCAGTACTTC.